This T cell receptor beta chain was identified in a study of CD8+CD57+ T cells in acquired aplastic anemia. Study results and limitations: Patients and controls shared roughly 28 CD8+ CDR3 sequences, which appeared highly expressed in patients and within their immunodominant clones.

Trimming left V 1 base short and J 7 bases short, with 14 bases between. Germline CDR1 and CDR2: LNHDA and SQIVND (reference sequence). CDR3 length equals 15 residues. Before being chosen for sequencing, patients had shown CD8+CD57+ cell expansion by flow cytometry. Details on this clonotype: Its antigen remains unidentified.

The use of genomic DNA as template underpinned the TCR beta VDJ and CDR3 profiling. A single record per CDR3 protein comes from TCRdb applying MiXCR to the reads. Of 200,000 to 300,000 distinct CDR3 sequences listed, approximately 79% are singletons. The specimen was sorted CD4+, CD8+, or CD8+CD57+ T cells (not recorded which) from PBMCs. This clonotype originated in a human donor with aplastic anemia. This chain uses TRBV19 with TRBJ2-1; D is possibly TRBD2 (5 bases). The CDR3 here is CASSIAWYGENEQFF. CDR3 nucleotide sequence: TGTGCCAGTAGTATAGCCTGGTACGGGGAGAATGAGCAGTTCTTC.